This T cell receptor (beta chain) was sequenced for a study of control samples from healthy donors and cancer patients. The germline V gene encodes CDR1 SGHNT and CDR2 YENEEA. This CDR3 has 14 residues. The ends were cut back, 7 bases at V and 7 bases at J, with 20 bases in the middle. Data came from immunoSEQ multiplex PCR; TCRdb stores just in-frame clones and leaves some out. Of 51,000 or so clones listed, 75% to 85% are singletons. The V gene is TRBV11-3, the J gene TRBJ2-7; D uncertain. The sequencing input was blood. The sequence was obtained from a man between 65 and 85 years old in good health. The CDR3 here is CASNLKSGLGEQYF. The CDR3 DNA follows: TGTGCCAGCAACTTGAAGTCGGGTTTGGGAGAGCAGTACTTC.